This T cell receptor beta chain stems from a study of Graves' ophthalmopathy and Graves' hyperthyroidism. Newly diagnosed, the hyperthyroidism patients had under 2 months' duration and were aged 18 to 65. Lactation, pregnancy, uncontrolled infections and other autoimmune diseases were all grounds for excluding patients. The CDR3 consists of 14 residues. V was pared by 7 bases and J by 1 base, with 14 bases between. CDR1 SQVTM and CDR2 ANQGSEA come from the germline V gene. RNA transcripts served as template for amplifying TCR beta CDR3 sequences. An initial RT-PCR round employing HTBI primers preceded a second-round multiplex PCR. TCRdb re-called the multiplex PCR reads with MiXCR, one entry per CDR3 protein. The sample includes about 1.2 million distinct CDR3 sequences, about 35% seen only once; the top ten take over 8.5%. This clonotype was picked up many times.

The sample comprised peripheral blood or thyroid tissue (not recorded which). The origin of this receptor is an adult man with Graves' hyperthyroidism. J is TRBJ1-3 and V is TRBV29-1; weak D call: TRBD1 (6 bases). CDR3 amino acids: CSAGGLGSGNTIYF. As DNA, the CDR3 is TGCAGCGCCGGGGGCTTAGGTTCTGGAAACACCATATATTTT.